The present T cell receptor (beta chain) was sequenced within a study of shared clonotypes between healthy human individuals. Germline CDR1 ENHRY, CDR2 SYGVKD. V gave up 0 bases and J gave up 0 bases, with 9 bases separating them. The length of the CDR3 is 15 residues. Deep-level settings were used for running the assay. Sequencing was performed with immunoSEQ multiplex PCR; in TCRdb, only in-frame clones are kept and a portion is missing. The table lists about 2.1 million clones, roughly 91% of them singletons. CD45RO negativity and positive selection for CCR7 defined naive CD8 cells, a population that excluded terminally differentiated effector memory CD45RA+ cells.

V gene TRBV10-3 combines with J gene TRBJ2-7; D may be TRBD2 (6 bases). Sample: naive CD8+ T cells from PBMCs. This receptor was obtained from a man younger than 30 in good health. Some clones in this sample may be carry-over from other donors' samples. The CDR3 DNA sequence: TGTGCCATCAGTGAGTCTTACGGGAGCTCCTACGAGCAGTACTTC. Translation gives CAISESYGSSYEQYF.